Each of the 27 T cell receptor beta chains below was sequenced from the same sample in a study of blood T cell repertoires in COVID-19. The repertoire was sequenced with immunoSEQ multiplex PCR; TCRdb's copy has only in-frame clones and lacks some. This sample has roughly 200,000 clones; over 75% occur once, and the top ten carry around an eighth. The material sequenced was peripheral blood. The source of these receptors is a man aged 45-60 years who had recovered from COVID-19.

This chain joins TRBV2 and TRBJ1-4; 8 positions match TRBD1. J lost 4 bases, V lost 5 bases, and 6 bases had no gene match. Per the germline V gene, CDR1 is SNHLY and CDR2 is FYNNEI. CDR3 length equals 15 residues. The CDR3 sequence: CASSYGQGYNEKLFF. For the CDR3, the DNA is TGTGCCAGCAGTTATGGACAGGGCTATAATGAAAAACTGTTTTTT. Together with reference TRBV2 and TRBJ1-4, the CDR3 gives the full variable domain: EPEVTQTPSHQVTQMGQEVILRCVPISNHLYFYWYRQILGQKVEFLVSFYNNEISEKSEIFDDQFSVERPDGSNFTLKIRSTKLEDSAMYFCASSYGQGYNEKLFFGSGTQLSVL.

V gene TRBV28 combines with J gene TRBJ1-1; TRBD1 might be the D (5 bases). Germline V gene sequence: CDR1 MDHEN, CDR2 SYDVKM. This CDR3 region has 15 residues. Trimming cost V 6 bases and J 0 bases, with 14 bases left between them. The CDR3, as DNA: TGTGCCAGCAGCTTGGACACAGGAATGAACACTGAAGCTTTCTTT. Translating it yields CASSLDTGMNTEAFF.

As concerns this clone: This sample also contains other DNA sequences that code for the same CDR3. V is TRBV29-1 and J is TRBJ1-2, with 8 bases lining up with TRBD1. CDR3 size: 12 residues. V lost 6 bases and J lost 2; bases outside the gene matches: 2. The V gene's germline CDR1 is SQVTM and CDR2 ANQGSEA. In DNA, the CDR3 is TGCAGCGTGTCAGGGGGCAACTATGGCTACACCTTC. Translation gives CSVSGGNYGYTF.

The J gene is TRBJ1-4, the V gene TRBV30; D call uncertain. V dropped 3 bases and J dropped 3 bases, with 11 bases sitting between them. This CDR3 has 14 residues. Germline CDR1 and CDR2: GTSNPN and SVGIG (reference sequence). CDR3 sequence (DNA): TGTGCCTGGAGAACGGGGAATGCTAATGAAAAACTGTTTTTT. Translated, it gives CAWRTGNANEKLFF.

The chain is built from TRBV27 and TRBJ2-3; no firm D call. The V and J ends lost 4 bases and 2 bases respectively, with 7 bases between them. Germline CDR1 MNHEY, CDR2 SMNVEV (reference sequence). CDR3 size: 13 residues. CDR3 sequence reads: CASSSPNTDTQYF. CDR3 bases: TGTGCCAGCAGTTCACCTAACACAGATACGCAGTATTTT.

The rearrangement uses TRBV24-1 and TRBJ2-5; 8 nucleotides align to TRBD1. CDR3 length equals 16 residues. The germline CDR1 and CDR2 sequences are KGHDR and SFDVKD. The V gene end was trimmed by 3 bases and the J gene end by 5 bases; junction bases not matched to a gene: 10. The CDR3 loop is CATSDPGQGGWETQYF. Written as DNA, the CDR3 is TGTGCCACCAGTGATCCCGGACAGGGCGGATGGGAGACCCAGTACTTC.

The chain links TRBV3-1 (or the pseudogene TRBV3-2) to TRBJ2-5; D may be TRBD1 (5 bases). The CDR3 loop spans 15 amino acids. Looked up from germline, CDR1 is LGHDT and CDR2 is YNNKEL (reference sequence). V gave up 4 bases and J gave up 5 bases, with 17 bases separating them. The CDR3 loop reads CASSPSQGKGETQYF. The CDR3 DNA follows: TGTGCCAGCAGCCCTAGTCAGGGTAAAGGGGAGACCCAGTACTTC.

The chain recombines TRBV3-1 (or the pseudogene TRBV3-2) with TRBJ2-3; D uncertain. The germline V gene has CDR1 LGHDT and CDR2 YNNKEL (reference sequence). The CDR3 sequence is 14 residues long. Trimming shortened V by 2 bases and J by 2 bases, and 8 bases separated the two germline ends. The CDR3 nucleotides are TGTGCCAGCAGCCAAAAACTGATCACAGATACGCAGTATTTT. This gives the protein CASSQKLITDTQYF.

The V gene is TRBV19, the J gene TRBJ1-2, with 10 bases aligning to TRBD1. The germline gives CDR1 LNHDA, CDR2 SQIVND (reference sequence). There are 15 residues in the CDR3. V was pared by 8 bases and J by 8 bases, with 14 bases of the junction left unmatched. CDR3 loop: CASAASDRGLQGYTF. DNA of the CDR3: TGTGCCAGTGCCGCCTCCGACAGGGGGCTTCAGGGCTACACCTTC.

As DNA, the CDR3 is TGTGCCAGCAGCATTGAGACAGGGGACAAGACCCAGTACTTC. Translated: CASSIETGDKTQYF. The chain is built from TRBV13 and TRBJ2-5, with TRBD1 identical over 8 bases. The CDR3 loop spans 14 amino acids. CDR1 is PRHDT, CDR2 FYEKMQ, per germline (reference sequence). With V trimmed by 5 bases and J by 6 bases, 8 bases remained unmatched.

This sequence joins TRBV5-1 and TRBJ2-7; possibly TRBD2 for D (6 bases). Germline V lookup: CDR1 SGHRS, CDR2 YFSETQ. V lost 0 bases and J 1 base, leaving 11 bases between the germline ends. The CDR3 contains 15 residues. The CDR3 DNA reads TGCGCCAGCAGCTTGGCCACTAGCCGATCCTACGAGCAGTACTTC. It codes for CASSLATSRSYEQYF.

The gene calls are TRBV6-5 and TRBJ1-6; TRBD1 agrees at 9 bases. CDR1 and CDR2 (germline): MNHEY, SVGAGI. The length of the CDR3 is 14 residues. V lost 7 bases, J lost 4 bases, and 2 bases stayed unmatched. The CDR3 DNA sequence: TGTGCCAGCAACGACAGGGGGTATAATTCACCCCTCCACTTT. Translation: CASNDRGYNSPLHF.

V gene TRBV5-4 combines with J gene TRBJ2-5; possibly TRBD1 for D (5 bases). Looked up from germline, CDR1 is SGHNT and CDR2 is YYREEE (reference sequence). CDR3 size: 14 residues. The germline V and J ends were trimmed by 4 bases and 1 base, with 11 bases remaining between them. CDR3: CASSPTRAQETQYF. CDR3 nucleotides: TGTGCCAGCAGCCCTACCAGGGCCCAAGAGACCCAGTACTTC.

This clone was detected only once. In DNA form, the CDR3 reads TGTGCCTGGAACGACAGGTTGGACATTCAGTACTTC. Translated, it gives CAWNDRLDIQYF. The V gene is TRBV30, the J gene TRBJ2-4, with a possible D match to TRBD1 (6 bases). V was trimmed by 4 bases and J by 8 bases, leaving 12 bases between them. Germline values: CDR1 GTSNPN, CDR2 SVGIG (reference sequence). This CDR3 is 12 amino acids long.

This chain joins TRBV18 and TRBJ1-3; 9 bases fit TRBD1. Per germline, CDR1 KGHSH and CDR2 LQKENI. The CDR3 totals 17 residues. V shed 4 bases and J 2 bases; nucleotides not matched to a gene: 9. The CDR3 coding sequence is TGTGCCAGCTCACACACCGGGACAGGGCAAGCTGGAAACACCATATATTTT. Protein sequence: CASSHTGTGQAGNTIYF.

The rearrangement links TRBV28 to TRBJ1-1; D is undetermined. Germline CDR1 reads MDHEN; CDR2 reads SYDVKM. The length of the CDR3 is 12 residues. The CDR3 coding sequence is TGTGGATCCCTCTCGTACGGCACTGAAGCTTTCTTT. It yields the protein CGSLSYGTEAFF.

The CDR3 DNA is TGTGCCAGCTCACCAGCCCTCGGGTCGGCTAATTCACCCCTCCACTTT. Translated: CASSPALGSANSPLHF. V is TRBV18 and J is TRBJ1-6; no definite D call. V lost 2 bases and J lost 6, with 14 bases in between. Germline loops: CDR1 KGHSH, CDR2 LQKENI. This CDR3 contains 16 residues.

The V call is TRBV15, the J call TRBJ2-5, with D possibly being TRBD1 (6 bases). Germline V lookup: CDR1 LNHNV, CDR2 YYDKDF (reference sequence). This CDR3 is built from 15 residues. Deletions cut 1 base from V and 4 bases from J, with 13 bases between. The CDR3 protein is CATSRVPGVGETQYF. The CDR3 DNA is TGTGCCACCAGCAGAGTACCAGGGGTGGGAGAGACCCAGTACTTC.

In its sample, this clone was seen a few times. The chain combines TRBV18 with TRBJ1-1, with D possibly matching TRBD1 (5 bases). Germline V gene data show CDR1 as KGHSH and CDR2 as LQKENI. V was shortened by 5 bases and J by 4 bases, with 11 bases between the two germline ends. The CDR3 sequence is 13 residues long. The CDR3 protein is CASSSRVTTEAFF. CDR3 coding DNA: TGTGCCAGCTCATCCAGGGTCACCACTGAAGCTTTCTTT.

This clone showed up just once. The chain recombines TRBV20-1 with TRBJ2-7; perhaps TRBD1 as D (6 bases). Germline V lookup: CDR1 DFQATT, CDR2 SNEGSKA (reference sequence). V lost 5 bases, J lost 4 bases, and 9 bases lay in between. This CDR3 region has 11 residues. The CDR3 is CSAGRGYEQYF. The CDR3 region has the DNA TGCAGTGCTGGTAGGGGGTACGAGCAGTACTTC.

This chain joins TRBV7-8 and TRBJ1-5; 8 nucleotides agree with TRBD1. V lost 8 bases to trimming and J lost 6 bases; unmatched junction nucleotides: 6. Germline V gene sequence: CDR1 SGHVS, CDR2 FQNEAQ. This CDR3 comprises 13 residues. This chain's CDR3 is CASGDRGGQPQHF. Here the CDR3 DNA reads TGTGCCAGCGGTGACAGGGGAGGTCAGCCCCAGCATTTT.

In DNA, the CDR3 is TGTGCCAGCAGTTTCTTGGACAGGACAAACTATGGCTACACCTTC. Its protein is CASSFLDRTNYGYTF. The chain joins TRBV27 to TRBJ1-2; 7 bases line up with TRBD1. Germline values: CDR1 MNHEY, CDR2 SMNVEV (reference sequence). The CDR3 has 15 amino acids. Germline trimming cut 3 bases from V and 2 bases from J; bases unmatched to any gene: 6.

This clone has just one count. This chain joins TRBV7-2 and TRBJ1-2; a possible D gene is TRBD1 (6 bases). The germline V gene encodes CDR1 SGHTA and CDR2 FQGNSA. With 3 bases removed from V and 2 bases from J, the gap between germline ends came to 13 bases. The CDR3 spans 15 residues. The CDR3 region has the DNA TGTGCCAGCAGCTTTTACGGGGACACAAACTATGGCTACACCTTC. It codes for CASSFYGDTNYGYTF. Variable domain in full (rest from reference TRBV7-2 and TRBJ1-2): GAGVSQSPSNKVTEKGKDVELRCDPISGHTALYWYRQSLGQGLEFLIYFQGNSAPDKSGLPSDRFSAERTGGSVSTLTIQRTQQEDSAVYLCASSFYGDTNYGYTFGSGTRLTVV.

The chain carries TRBV7-8 and TRBJ2-5; 9 positions agree with TRBD2. Germline CDR1 is SGHVS and CDR2 is FQNEAQ. The J segment lost 4 bases and the V segment lost 6 bases, leaving 6 bases of the junction unmatched. The CDR3 length is 14 residues. The CDR3 nucleotides read TGTGCCAGCAGAGTAGAGGGACTAGCAGAGACCCAGTACTTC. Encoded protein: CASRVEGLAETQYF.

The chain combines TRBV5-1 with TRBJ1-1; D is undetermined. This CDR3 region has 15 residues. Germline CDR1 reads SGHRS; CDR2 reads YFSETQ. Trimming removed 4 bases from V and 2 bases from J, with 15 bases in between. CDR3 bases: TGCGCCAGCAGCCCAGAGGTAGGGAGAAACACTGAAGCTTTCTTT. Translation: CASSPEVGRNTEAFF.

The table lists this clone with many counts. The chain carries TRBV7-8 and TRBJ2-1; no clear D. There are 13 residues in the CDR3. V dropped 2 bases and J dropped 9 bases, with 11 bases sitting between them. The V gene's germline CDR1 is SGHVS and CDR2 FQNEAQ. DNA of the CDR3: TGTGCCAGCAGCTTACAGATGACGGGTGAGCAGTTCTTC. This translates into CASSLQMTGEQFF.

This clone was recorded only once. This rearrangement joins TRBV6-2 or TRBV6-3 to TRBJ2-7; TRBD2 agrees at 8 bases. Trimming took 6 bases from V and 2 from J; bases not matched to a gene: 9. The CDR3 extends over 15 amino acids. Germline CDR1 and CDR2: MNHEY and SVGEGT. In DNA form, the CDR3 reads TGTGCCAGCAGCCGGGTGACTAGCGACCCCTACGAGCAGTACTTC. This sequence encodes CASSRVTSDPYEQYF.